The rows below give T cell receptor beta chains drawn from one sample of a study of Ad26.COV2.S vaccination and SARS-CoV-2 variants. Data came from immunoSEQ multiplex PCR; TCRdb stores just in-frame clones and leaves some out. This table has approximately 410,000 clones, around 87% appearing once. This material consisted of peripheral blood, taken in a trial of Ad26.COV2.S vaccine versus placebo. Every receptor here comes from a person aged 18 to 65 who received the Ad26.COV2.S COVID-19 vaccine or a placebo. Each CDR3 is given with its conserved first and last residue. Each record gives: V gene, J gene, clone size, D gene, CDR3 DNA, CDR3 protein. D genes are given only for firm matches. Not every row has a clone size; where given, it reads once, few, many or a size class.

>TRBV6-2/TRBV6-3|TRBJ2-3|NA|TRBD2
TGTGCCAGCAGCCGAAGACTAGCGGGACATACAGATACGCAGTATTTT
CASSRRLAGHTDTQYF
>TRBV4-1|TRBJ1-4|NA|TRBD1
TGCGCCAGCAGCCAAGAAAGTAGGACAGGGCAGCGAAAACTGTTTTTT
CASSQESRTGQRKLFF
>TRBV15|TRBJ2-7|once|TRBD1
TGTGCCACCAGCAGTGACAGGGGACGGCGCGAGCAGTACTTC
CATSSDRGRREQYF
>TRBV4-3|TRBJ2-6|few|NA
TGCGCCAGCAGCCAAGACCCGGAATCTGGGGCCAACGTCCTGACTTTC
CASSQDPESGANVLTF
>TRBV28|TRBJ1-2|NA|NA
TGTGCCAGCAGTTTGGGGGGCACTATGGGCTACACCTTC
CASSLGGTMGYTF
>TRBV28|TRBJ2-7|NA|TRBD2
TGTGCCAGCAGTTCCCTAGCGGGGGCCTCCGTCGAGCAGTACTTC
CASSSLAGASVEQYF
>TRBV11-2|TRBJ1-5|once|NA
TGTGCCAGCAGCTTAGATCGGGGTCAGCCCCAGCATTTT
CASSLDRGQPQHF
>TRBV13|TRBJ2-1|NA|TRBD2
TGTGCCAGCAGTCCCGGGACTAGCGGGGGTGAGCAGTTCTTC
CASSPGTSGGEQFF
>TRBV11-2|TRBJ1-2|NA|NA
TGTGCCAGCAGCTTAGATTCGGGATCAAACTATGGCTACACCTTC
CASSLDSGSNYGYTF
>TRBV30|TRBJ1-3|NA|NA
TGTGCCTGGAGGGAGGGGGGCTCTGGAAACACCATATATTTT
CAWREGGSGNTIYF
>TRBV7-3|TRBJ2-7|NA|NA
TGTGCCAGCAGCTTAACGTCAGGGTACGAGCAGTACTTC
CASSLTSGYEQYF
>TRBV11-2|TRBJ2-5|NA|NA
TGTGCCAGCAGTCAAGTCGGGGGCAGGGAGACCCAGTACTTC
CASSQVGGRETQYF
>TRBV6-2/TRBV6-3|TRBJ2-7|NA|NA
TGTGCCAGCAGTTATGGCGACATCTCCTACGAGCAGTACTTC
CASSYGDISYEQYF
>TRBV19|TRBJ2-3|NA|NA
TGTGCCAGTAGTATAGGATTTGGGACAGATACGCAGTATTTT
CASSIGFGTDTQYF
>TRBV29-1|TRBJ2-7|NA|NA
TGCAGCGCCGGTGACAGATCCTACGAGCAGTACTTC
CSAGDRSYEQYF
>TRBV7-3|TRBJ2-5|NA|TRBD2
TGTGCCAGCAGTCCCAGCGGGGGGGCTGGCGAGACCCAGTACTTC
CASSPSGGAGETQYF
>TRBV3-1/TRBV3-2|TRBJ1-2|NA|NA
TGTGCCAGCAGCCAAGAGGGACGCATTCGTTTCTATGGCTACACCTTC
CASSQEGRIRFYGYTF
>TRBV4-1|TRBJ2-1|NA|TRBD2
TGCGCCAGCAGCCAAGCCGGGACTAGCGGATACAATGAGCAGTTCTTC
CASSQAGTSGYNEQFF
>TRBV11-3|TRBJ2-1|NA|NA
TGTGCCAGCAGCTTAGCAGCAGCAGACAATGAGCAGTTCTTC
CASSLAAADNEQFF
>TRBV11-2|TRBJ2-3|NA|NA
TGTGCCAGCAGCGCTAGGGGGGGGTCCACAGATACGCAGTATTTT
CASSARGGSTDTQYF
>TRBV6-1|TRBJ2-2|NA|TRBD1
TGTGCCAGCAATGAATGGACAGGGGGCAAGAAGTGGGAGCTGTTTTTT
CASNEWTGGKKWELFF
>TRBV5-4|TRBJ2-5|NA|NA
TGTGCCAGCAGCTACACCGGGTCTCAAGAGACCCAGTACTTC
CASSYTGSQETQYF
>TRBV9|TRBJ2-2|few|NA
TGTGCCAGCAGCGTAGACTCGCCAGAGGGGTCCGGGGAGCTGTTTTTT
CASSVDSPEGSGELFF
>TRBV19|TRBJ2-5|NA|NA
TGTGCCAGTAGTGAAGTCACCCGAGAGACCCAGTACTTC
CASSEVTRETQYF
>TRBV5-4|TRBJ1-4|NA|NA
TGTGCCAGCAGCTCCGACGGTACTTCGGTAAAACTGTTTTTT
CASSSDGTSVKLFF
>TRBV5-1|TRBJ2-5|NA|NA
TGCGCCAGCAGCTTGACAGCGGTGGGGGAGACCCAGTACTTC
CASSLTAVGETQYF
>TRBV5-1|TRBJ2-7|NA|NA
TGCGCCAGCAGCTTGGTTGGAGTTCGTGAGGAGCAGTACTTC
CASSLVGVREEQYF
>TRBV28|TRBJ2-5|NA|TRBD1
TGTGCCAGCACCTCGCCAGGGACAGGGGTCCAAGAGACCCAGTACTTC
CASTSPGTGVQETQYF
>TRBV18|TRBJ1-6|NA|NA
TGTGCCAGCTCACCGAGTGGGAGCTCCTATAATTCACCCCTCCACTTT
CASSPSGSSYNSPLHF
>TRBV19|TRBJ1-2|NA|NA
TGTGCCAGTAGTGATGCTAACTATGGCTACACCTTC
CASSDANYGYTF
>TRBV5-1|TRBJ1-5|NA|NA
TGCGCCAGCAGCCCGGGGGATTATAGCAATCAGCCCCAGCATTTT
CASSPGDYSNQPQHF
>TRBV19|TRBJ1-1|medium-sized|NA
TGTGCCAGTAGTATATCGCAGGGAAAGAGAGCTTTCTTT
CASSISQGKRAFF
>TRBV6-5|TRBJ2-7|NA|NA
TGTGCCAGCAGTTACTCGGCCGGAACAGGCGAGCAGTACTTC
CASSYSAGTGEQYF
>TRBV4-3|TRBJ2-1|NA|NA
TGCGCCAGCAGCCAAGATCTTAGCAATGAGCAATTCTTC
CASSQDLSNEQFF
>TRBV5-6|TRBJ1-6|once|TRBD1
TGTGCCAGCAGCTTAGGGACAGGGGTTGATTCACCCCTCCACTTT
CASSLGTGVDSPLHF